This T cell receptor beta chain was found in a study of blood T cell repertoires in COVID-19. The V gene's germline CDR1 is LNHDA and CDR2 SQIVND (reference sequence). The CDR3 is 15 residues long. The V end lost 3 bases, the J end lost 0 bases, and 10 bases lay between the germline ends. The method was immunoSEQ multiplex PCR; TCRdb's version includes in-frame clones alone and lacks a portion of them. The sample includes more than 100,000 clones, 82% of them seen just once. This chain uses TRBV19 with TRBJ2-3, with D possibly matching TRBD2 (5 bases). The sample taken for sequencing was peripheral blood. The TCR originated in a woman between 70 and 85 years old with acute or convalescent COVID-19. Here the CDR3 DNA reads TGTGCCAGTAGTATGAGGGTGAGCAGCACAGATACGCAGTATTTT. Translated, it gives CASSMRVSSTDTQYF. The entire variable domain, with the rest obtained from reference TRBV19 and TRBJ2-3, is as follows: DGGITQSPKYLFRKEGQNVTLSCEQNLNHDAMYWYRQDPGQGLRLIYYSQIVNDFQKGDIAEGYSVSREKKESFPLTVTSAQKNPTAFYLCASSMRVSSTDTQYFGPGTRLTVL.